What follows are 19 T cell receptor beta chains derived from one specimen sequenced in a study of blood T cell repertoires in COVID-19 (dated by TCRdb to 2020 to 2022). The library was obtained by the immunoSEQ multiplex PCR assay. TCRdb took this table from immuneACCESS and kept in-frame rearrangements with V and J called. Such tables lack part of the clones; where checked against another copy, unresolved V genes explain under half of the gap, and the rest is unexplained. For this sample there are under 150,000 clones; around 90% appear just once. The ten largest clones take up 4.6% of the sample. Sequencing was done on a sample of peripheral blood. Source of these receptors: a woman aged 45-65 years with acute or convalescent COVID-19.

The count of this clone is one. The chain recombines TRBV28 with TRBJ1-2; D is possibly TRBD1 (6 bases). Trimming pared 2 bases from V and 4 bases from J, leaving 8 bases between. This CDR3 is 13 amino acids long. CDR1 and CDR2 (germline): MDHEN, SYDVKM. The CDR3 is CASSLRGAYGYTF. Here the CDR3 DNA reads TGTGCCAGCAGTTTACGGGGGGCCTATGGCTACACCTTC.

The chain is built from TRBV30 and TRBJ2-7; TRBD2 might be the D (5 bases). The CDR3 consists of 11 residues. CDR1 is GTSNPN, CDR2 SVGIG, per germline (reference sequence). V was shortened by 1 base and J by 5 bases, with 6 bases between the two germline ends. Here the CDR3 DNA reads TGTGCCTGGAGTGACGGGAACGAGCAGTACTTC. This sequence encodes CAWSDGNEQYF.

Of note for this clone: The sample carries other DNA sequences with the same CDR3. CDR3 bases: TGTGCCAGCAGTTTGGGACAGACCTACGAGCAGTACTTC. This sequence encodes CASSLGQTYEQYF. This sequence joins TRBV12-3 or TRBV12-4 and TRBJ2-7; TRBD1 aligns across 7 bases. CDR3 length: 13 amino acids. Trimming at V came to 3 bases and at J to 2 bases, leaving 1 base not matched to a gene.

V gene TRBV11-2 combines with J gene TRBJ2-1, with D unclear. V gave up 2 bases and J gave up 10 bases, with 12 bases separating them. The CDR3 is 13 residues long. Germline loops: CDR1 SGHAT, CDR2 FQNNGV. Written as DNA, the CDR3 is TGTGCCAGCAGCTTAAATCGGGTGCGCGAGCAGTTCTTC. Translated: CASSLNRVREQFF.

Of note for this clone: The sample contains more than one DNA sequence encoding this CDR3. The chain uses TRBV7-2 and TRBJ1-3; 7 positions agree with TRBD1. With 4 bases clipped from V and 0 bases from J, the junction kept 6 bases outside the gene matches. This CDR3 contains 16 residues. CDR1 and CDR2 from the germline V gene are SGHTA and FQGNSA. The CDR3 loop reads CASSSRQGSSGNTIYF. Here the CDR3 DNA reads TGTGCCAGCAGCTCCCGACAGGGTAGCTCTGGAAACACCATATATTTT.

This chain links TRBV28 with TRBJ1-5; 8 bases are shared with TRBD1. This CDR3 has 15 residues. Germline V gene data show CDR1 as MDHEN and CDR2 as SYDVKM. The junction had 6 bases not matched to a gene; V was cut back by 8 bases and J by 0 bases. CDR3 sequence reads: CASRDRFLSNQPQHF. Here the CDR3 DNA reads TGTGCCAGCCGGGACAGGTTCCTTAGCAATCAGCCCCAGCATTTT.

The chain employs TRBV11-2 and TRBJ2-1, with a weak D call TRBD1 (5 bases). V lost 2 bases and J lost 6, with 8 bases in between. CDR3 size: 13 residues. In germline, CDR1 is SGHAT, CDR2 FQNNGV. CDR3 bases: TGTGCCAGCAGCTTATCAGGGTCCAATGAGCAGTTCTTC. Translated: CASSLSGSNEQFF.

This clone was seen only a few times. The chain has TRBV2 and TRBJ1-4, with 7 positions matching TRBD1. This CDR3 region has 14 residues. Germline CDR1 and CDR2: SNHLY and FYNNEI. The J segment lost 5 bases and the V segment lost 7 bases, leaving 7 bases of the junction unmatched. The CDR3 DNA reads TGTGCCAGCAAGGCCGGGACAGAGAATGAAAAACTGTTTTTT. Translated, it gives CASKAGTENEKLFF.

This chain links TRBV25-1 with TRBJ1-1; D uncertain. The germline gives CDR1 MGHDK, CDR2 SYGVNS. Between the trimmed V and J ends, which lost 8 bases and 5 bases, there was a span of 15 bases. This CDR3 contains 13 residues. The CDR3 sequence is CASASVGDTEAFF. The CDR3 DNA is TGTGCCAGCGCCAGCGTCGGGGATACTGAAGCTTTCTTT.

This sequence joins TRBV19 and TRBJ2-1; perhaps TRBD2 as D (6 bases). The CDR3 totals 17 residues. Trimming took 7 bases from V and 3 from J, leaving 22 bases between them. Germline V lookup: CDR1 LNHDA, CDR2 SQIVND (reference sequence). The CDR3 DNA reads TGTGCCAGTACCTCAGGATGGGCTAGCGACCTCTACAATGAGCAGTTCTTC. Its translation: CASTSGWASDLYNEQFF.

This clone was seen a single time. The rearrangement links TRBV19 to TRBJ1-2; 10 positions agree with TRBD1. This CDR3 is built from 13 residues. V lost 5 bases and J lost 8; bases outside the gene matches: 5. Germline CDR1 is LNHDA and CDR2 is SQIVND (reference sequence). In DNA form, the CDR3 reads TGTGCCAGTAGTGTCGGGACAGGGGAAGGCTACACCTTC. This codes for CASSVGTGEGYTF.

The sample holds a few counts of this clone. V is TRBV29-1 and J is TRBJ1-2; perhaps TRBD1 as D (6 bases). The CDR3 contains 12 residues. CDR1 and CDR2 from the germline V gene are SQVTM and ANQGSEA. Trimming shortened V by 0 bases and J by 12 bases, and 14 bases separated the two germline ends. CDR3 residues: CSVEDRGPSNTF. Written as DNA, the CDR3 is TGCAGCGTTGAAGACAGGGGCCCGTCTAACACCTTC.

V gene TRBV9 combines with J gene TRBJ2-3, with D tentatively TRBD2 (6 bases). Trimming took off 4 bases at V and 5 bases at J, with 17 bases between the two ends. Germline V gene sequence: CDR1 SGDLS, CDR2 YYNGEE. The CDR3 is 15 residues long. The CDR3 coding sequence is TGTGCCAGCAGCTCCCCCTCCGCGGAGGGAGATACGCAGTATTTT. As protein: CASSSPSAEGDTQYF.

The chain recombines TRBV21-1 with TRBJ2-2; whether TRBD2, the table's D call, matches the DNA was not checked. TRBV21-1 is listed as a pseudogene. The CDR3 totals 16 residues. CDR3 region: CASSKGGTRMVGELFF. For the CDR3, the DNA is TGTGCCAGCAGCAAAGGGGGGACTAGAATGGTCGGGGAGCTGTTTTTT.

The chain carries TRBV2 and TRBJ1-2; the match to TRBD1 covers 7 bases. The CDR3 covers 14 residues. CDR1 is SNHLY and CDR2 is FYNNEI in the germline V gene. The V and J ends lost 4 bases and 4 bases, in that order; junction bases with no gene match: 6. The CDR3 region has the DNA TGTGCCAGCAGTGTTGACAGGGATACCTATGGCTACACCTTC. The encoded protein is CASSVDRDTYGYTF.

CDR3 sequence reads: CASSLAGGNNEQFF. CDR3 bases: TGTGCCAGCAGCTTAGCGGGAGGGAACAATGAGCAGTTCTTC. The J gene is TRBJ2-1, the V gene TRBV7-9; 7 bases are a match to TRBD2. The germline gives CDR1 SEHNR, CDR2 FQNEAQ (reference sequence). Germline trimming cut 0 bases from V and 5 bases from J; bases unmatched to any gene: 1. CDR3 length equals 14 residues.

This chain links TRBV3-1 (or the pseudogene TRBV3-2) with TRBJ2-7; unclear D gene. Germline V CDR1 and CDR2: LGHDT, YNNKEL (reference sequence). The CDR3 consists of 18 residues. Deletions cut 0 bases from V and 0 bases from J, with 18 bases between. DNA of the CDR3: TGTGCCAGCAGCCAAGATCCCCCTGGCCCTCGCTGCTCCTACGAGCAGTACTTC. This encodes CASSQDPPGPRCSYEQYF.

The rearrangement uses TRBV14 and TRBJ2-2, with D possibly being TRBD1 (5 bases). The CDR3 sequence is 14 residues long. Germline V gives CDR1 SGHDN, CDR2 FVKESK. With 3 bases removed from V and 1 base from J, the gap between germline ends came to 6 bases. The CDR3 nucleotides are TGTGCCAGCAGCCATACAGGGAACACCGGGGAGCTGTTTTTT. This codes for CASSHTGNTGELFF.

This sequence joins TRBV19 and TRBJ1-1, with D unclear. CDR3 size: 14 residues. CDR1 LNHDA and CDR2 SQIVND come from the germline V gene (reference sequence). V gave up 5 bases and J gave up 0 bases, with 10 bases separating them. The CDR3 reads CASSLGRMNTEAFF. CDR3 DNA: TGTGCCAGTAGTCTTGGGAGGATGAACACTGAAGCTTTCTTT.